A single sample gave rise to the 16 T cell receptor beta chains below, sequenced in a study of CD8+ T cells in alopecia areata. Isolated RNA was reverse transcribed into cDNA used as the sequencing template. Data came from immunoSEQ multiplex PCR; TCRdb stores just in-frame clones and leaves some out. This sample has 60,000 to 90,000 clones, with approximately 64% found just once. Treatment in this sample: oral pan-JAK inhibitor, 5-10 mg twice daily. This sample comprised CD8+ T cells sorted from blood, obtained at week 24, from a patient treated with tofacitinib. All receptors derive from a human donor with alopecia areata.

The V call is TRBV7-9, the J call TRBJ2-7; tentatively, D is TRBD1 or TRBD2 (5 bases each). The V end was cut by 5 bases, the J end by 0 bases, with 11 bases between. Per the germline V gene, CDR1 is SEHNR and CDR2 is FQNEAQ (reference sequence). This CDR3 comprises 14 residues. This CDR3 is CASSHRDGSYEQYF. The CDR3 region has the DNA TGTGCCAGCAGCCACCGGGACGGCTCCTACGAGCAGTACTTC.

This clone occurred a few times. The chain is built from TRBV6-6 and TRBJ2-1; TRBD2 aligns across 10 bases. This CDR3 comprises 15 residues. The germline V gene has CDR1 MNHNY and CDR2 SVGAGI (reference sequence). V shed 5 bases and J 8 bases; nucleotides not matched to a gene: 9. The CDR3 region has the DNA TGTGCCAGCAGTCCCGGGACTAGCGCCCCAGATGAGCAGTTCTTC. This codes for CASSPGTSAPDEQFF.

The genes are TRBV29-1 and TRBJ1-3; D is ambiguous. This CDR3 is built from 13 residues. The germline gives CDR1 SQVTM, CDR2 ANQGSEA. Trimming cost V 3 bases and J 0 bases, with 6 bases left between them. The CDR3 region is CSVDGVSGNTIYF. The CDR3 nucleotides are TGCAGCGTTGACGGGGTCTCTGGAAACACCATATATTTT. The complete variable domain, with remaining parts taken from reference TRBV29-1 and TRBJ1-3, reads SAVISQKPSRDICQRGTSLTIQCQVDSQVTMMFWYRQQPGQSLTLIATANQGSEATYESGFVIDKFPISRPNLTFSTLTVSNMSPEDSSIYLCSVDGVSGNTIYFGEGSWLTVV.

In this sample, this clone turned up a few times. CDR3 DNA sequence: TGTGCCAGTAGGCTAGCGGGAGCCAATGAGCAGTTCTTC. The encoded protein is CASRLAGANEQFF. The V gene is TRBV19, the J gene TRBJ2-1; TRBD2 matches at 10 bases. CDR1 is LNHDA and CDR2 is SQIVND in the germline V gene (reference sequence). Losses at the gene ends were 6 bases for V and 6 bases for J; bases not matched to a gene: 2. CDR3 length equals 13 residues.

CDR3 region: CSVPPGLAGPGGQYF. The CDR3 nucleotides read TGCAGCGTACCACCGGGACTAGCAGGCCCCGGTGGGCAGTATTTT. The gene calls are TRBV29-1 and TRBJ2-3; 9 bases are shared with TRBD2. CDR1 is SQVTM and CDR2 is ANQGSEA in the germline V gene. V dropped 6 bases and J dropped 11; count of bases not matched to a gene: 18. The CDR3 sequence is 15 residues long.

This clone was recorded a few times. The rearrangement links TRBV14 to TRBJ2-7; 7 nucleotides line up with TRBD1. The CDR3 is 15 amino acids. From germline, CDR1 is SGHDN and CDR2 FVKESK. The V gene end was trimmed by 4 bases and the J gene end by 1 base; junction bases not matched to a gene: 7. The CDR3: CASSLTRDRSYEQYF. The DNA for the CDR3 is TGTGCCAGCAGCCTAACCCGGGACAGATCCTACGAGCAGTACTTC.

V is TRBV29-1 and J is TRBJ2-7, with 10 bases aligning to TRBD2. The CDR3 loop spans 12 amino acids. Per germline, CDR1 SQVTM and CDR2 ANQGSEA. V dropped 5 bases and J dropped 4; count of bases not matched to a gene: 2. Here the CDR3 DNA reads TGCAGCGTTCTACTAGCGGGGTACGAGCAGTACTTC. Translation gives CSVLLAGYEQYF.

A remark on this clone: The junction differs from germline at one of its ends, possibly a read error. Other nucleotide sequences from this sample produce the same CDR3. CDR3 bases: TGTGCCAGCAGCCAAGAGCTAGGACTCCCCTCCTACGAGCAGTACTTC. Amino acid sequence: CASSQELGLPSYEQYF. V is TRBV4-1 and J is TRBJ2-7; tentative D call: TRBD2 (5 bases). The germline CDR1 and CDR2 sequences are MGHRA and YSYEKL. The CDR3 is 16 residues long.

The sample holds one count of this clone. The chain links TRBV5-1 to TRBJ2-2, with D possibly matching TRBD1 (6 bases). The V gene lost 5 bases and the J gene lost 1 base, with 12 bases spanning the gap. Germline CDR1 reads SGHRS; CDR2 reads YFSETQ. The CDR3 runs 15 residues. This CDR3 reads CASRGTHLNTGELFF. CDR3 sequence (DNA): TGCGCCAGCAGGGGGACACATTTGAACACCGGGGAGCTGTTTTTT.

V usage is TRBV30 and J usage is TRBJ2-1; 13 bases line up with TRBD2. CDR1 is GTSNPN and CDR2 is SVGIG in the germline V gene (reference sequence). V lost 1 base and J lost 5; bases outside the gene matches: 5. This CDR3 has 16 residues. The CDR3: CAWSAPGLAGNNEQFF. The CDR3, as DNA: TGTGCCTGGAGTGCCCCGGGACTAGCGGGAAACAATGAGCAGTTCTTC. The variable domain in full, completed from reference TRBV30 and TRBJ2-1, reads SQTIHQWPATLVQPVGSPLSLECTVEGTSNPNLYWYRQAAGRGLQLLFYSVGIGQISSEVPQNLSASRPQDRQFILSSKKLLLSDSGFYLCAWSAPGLAGNNEQFFGPGTRLTVL.

This chain uses TRBV21-1 with TRBJ2-5; whether TRBD2, the table's D call, matches the DNA was not checked. TRBV21-1 is flagged as a pseudogene. The CDR3 sequence is 15 residues long. In DNA, the CDR3 is TGTGCCAGCCGCTCTAGCGGGGTATTTCAAGAGACCCAGTACTTC. Amino acid sequence: CASRSSGVFQETQYF.

On this clone itself: Other DNA sequences from this sample encode an identical CDR3 as well. This rearrangement joins TRBV7-9 to TRBJ1-2, with TRBD1 matching over 10 bases. This CDR3 has 13 amino acids. In germline, CDR1 is SEHNR, CDR2 FQNEAQ (reference sequence). V gave up 5 bases and J gave up 6 bases; unmatched junction bases: 3. As DNA, the CDR3 is TGTGCCAGCAGCCGAGGGACAGGGGATGGCTACACCTTC. Translation: CASSRGTGDGYTF.

A few counts support this clone. V is TRBV25-1 and J is TRBJ1-1; D remains ambiguous. Trimming left V 2 bases short and J 1 base short, with 5 bases between. Germline loops: CDR1 MGHDK, CDR2 SYGVNS. The CDR3 sequence is 13 residues long. The CDR3 coding sequence is TGTGCCAGCAGTGAAAGAGGGAACACTGAAGCTTTCTTT. Amino acids: CASSERGNTEAFF.

The chain couples TRBV4-1 to TRBJ2-3; D unclear. The V end lost 4 bases, the J end lost 4 bases, and 18 bases lay between the germline ends. CDR1 is MGHRA, CDR2 YSYEKL, per germline. The CDR3 loop spans 16 amino acids. CDR3 nucleotides: TGCGCCAGCAGCCCGACGGACCCCTACTTCGCAGATACGCAGTATTTT. Residues: CASSPTDPYFADTQYF.

A word on this clone: The sample holds other DNA sequences that translate to the same CDR3. V is TRBV27 and J is TRBJ2-1; TRBD2 might be the D (5 bases). The V gene's germline CDR1 is MNHEY and CDR2 SMNVEV (reference sequence). V was trimmed by 3 bases and J by 0 bases, leaving 9 bases between them. The CDR3 runs 15 residues. CDR3 region: CASSLLGSSYNEQFF. CDR3 sequence (DNA): TGTGCCAGCAGTTTGTTGGGGAGCTCCTACAATGAGCAGTTCTTC.

The chain links TRBV27 to TRBJ1-1, with a possible D match to TRBD1 (5 bases). The V gene's germline CDR1 is MNHEY and CDR2 SMNVEV (reference sequence). The V and J ends lost 6 bases and 5 bases respectively, with 7 bases between them. CDR3 size: 11 residues. CDR3 nucleotides: TGTGCCAGCAGGGCAGGGACTGAAGCTTTCTTT. The encoded protein is CASRAGTEAFF.